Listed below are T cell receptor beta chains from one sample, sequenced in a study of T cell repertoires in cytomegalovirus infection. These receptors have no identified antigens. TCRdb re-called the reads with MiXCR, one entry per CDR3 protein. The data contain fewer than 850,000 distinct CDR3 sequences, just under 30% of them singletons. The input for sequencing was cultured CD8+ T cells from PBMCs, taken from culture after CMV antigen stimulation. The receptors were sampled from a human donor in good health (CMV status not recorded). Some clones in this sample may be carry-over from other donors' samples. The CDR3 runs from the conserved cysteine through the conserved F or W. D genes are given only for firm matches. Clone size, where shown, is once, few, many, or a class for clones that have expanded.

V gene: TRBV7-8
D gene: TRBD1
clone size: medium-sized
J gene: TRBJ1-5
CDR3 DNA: TGTGCCAGCAGCTTAGGAGCAGGGGGCCGAAGCAATCAGCCCCAGCATTTT
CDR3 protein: CASSLGAGGRSNQPQHF

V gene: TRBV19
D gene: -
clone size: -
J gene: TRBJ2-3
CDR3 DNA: TGTGCCAGTAGTATACAGGGTCCAGATACGCAGTATTTT
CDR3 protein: CASSIQGPDTQYF

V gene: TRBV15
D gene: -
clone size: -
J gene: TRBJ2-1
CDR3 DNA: TGTGCCACCAGCCCCCGGCGCGGGGGCAACAATGAGCAGTTCTTC
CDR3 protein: CATSPRRGGNNEQFF

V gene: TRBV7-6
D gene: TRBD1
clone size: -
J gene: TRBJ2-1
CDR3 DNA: TGTGCCAGCAGCTTGGAGGACAGGTGGTATGAGCAGTTCTTC
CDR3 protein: CASSLEDRWYEQFF

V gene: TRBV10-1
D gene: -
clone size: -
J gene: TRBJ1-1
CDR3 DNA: TGCGCCAGCAGTGAGTCGTTAGACACCGGGAACACTGAAGCTTTCTTT
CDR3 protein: CASSESLDTGNTEAFF

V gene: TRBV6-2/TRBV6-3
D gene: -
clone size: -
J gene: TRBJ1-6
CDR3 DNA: TGTGCCAGCAGTTACTCCGGGACCAAGGGTTCACCCCTCCACTTT
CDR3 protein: CASSYSGTKGSPLHF

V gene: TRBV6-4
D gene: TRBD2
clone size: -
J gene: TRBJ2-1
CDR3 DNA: TGTGCCAGCAGTGACTCGATAGGTGGCCTGACTAGCGGGGGGTACAATGAGCAGTTCTTC
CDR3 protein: CASSDSIGGLTSGGYNEQFF

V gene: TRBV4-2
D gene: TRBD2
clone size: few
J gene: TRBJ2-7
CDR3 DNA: TGTGCCAGCAGCCAACTTAGCGGGGGGCGCCTCTACGAGCAGTACTTC
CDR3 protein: CASSQLSGGRLYEQYF

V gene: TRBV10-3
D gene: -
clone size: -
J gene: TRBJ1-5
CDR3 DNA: TGTGCCATCAGTGAGACTGGAGTGTCTTCTGGGGGCAATCAGCCCCAGCATTTT
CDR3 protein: CAISETGVSSGGNQPQHF

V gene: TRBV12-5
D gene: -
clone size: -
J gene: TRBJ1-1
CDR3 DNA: TGTGCTAGTGGTTTGGTAATCAACGAAAGGGCTCCTGAAGCTTTCTTT
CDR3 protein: CASGLVINERAPEAFF

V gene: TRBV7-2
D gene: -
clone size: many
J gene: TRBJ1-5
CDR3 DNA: TGTGCCAGCAGCTTAGAAGCCGTCCGCAATCAGCCCCAGCATTTT
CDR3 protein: CASSLEAVRNQPQHF

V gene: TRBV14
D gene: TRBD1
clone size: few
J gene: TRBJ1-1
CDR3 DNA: TGTGCCAGCAGCCAAGCGACAGGGGTATGGACTGAAGCTTTCTTT
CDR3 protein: CASSQATGVWTEAFF

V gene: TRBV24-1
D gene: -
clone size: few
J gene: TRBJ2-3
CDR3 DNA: TGTGCCACCAGTGATTGGCGGGGTGGGTACACAGATACGCAGTATTTT
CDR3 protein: CATSDWRGGYTDTQYF

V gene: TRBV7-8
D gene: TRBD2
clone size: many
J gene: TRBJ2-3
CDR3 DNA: TGTGCCAGCAGCGGAACGCGGGGGAGCACAGATACGCAGTATTTT
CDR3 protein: CASSGTRGSTDTQYF

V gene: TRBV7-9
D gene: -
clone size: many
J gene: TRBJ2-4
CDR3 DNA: TGTGCCAGCACCCCTGTGGGCCAAAACATTCAGTACTTC
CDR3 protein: CASTPVGQNIQYF

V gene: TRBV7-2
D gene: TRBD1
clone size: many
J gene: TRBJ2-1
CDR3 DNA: TGTGCCAGCAGCTCACCGGGACAGGTTGTAAATGAGCAGTTCTTC
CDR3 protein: CASSSPGQVVNEQFF

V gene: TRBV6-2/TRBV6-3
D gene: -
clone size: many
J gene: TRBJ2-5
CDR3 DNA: TGTGCCAGCAGTCCGACTTATCAAGAGACCCAGTACTTC
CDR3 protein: CASSPTYQETQYF

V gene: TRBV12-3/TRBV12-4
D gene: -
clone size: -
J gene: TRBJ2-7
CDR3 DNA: TGTGCCAGCAGTCCACGACCTAGGCACGAGCAGTACTTC
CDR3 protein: CASSPRPRHEQYF

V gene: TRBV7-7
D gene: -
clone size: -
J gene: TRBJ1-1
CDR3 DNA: TGTGCTAGCATCCCCCTGGTCGGTCGGACACTGAACACTGAAGCTTTCTTT
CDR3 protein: CASIPLVGRTLNTEAFF

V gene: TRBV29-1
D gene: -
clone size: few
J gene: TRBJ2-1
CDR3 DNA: TGCAGCGTTGAAGAGGTACAGGGGGGGAATGAGCAGTTCTTC
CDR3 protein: CSVEEVQGGNEQFF

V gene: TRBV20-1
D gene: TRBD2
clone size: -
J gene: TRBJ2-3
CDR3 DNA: TGCAGTGCTAGAGTGAGGACTAGCCCAGATACGCAGTATTTT
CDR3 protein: CSARVRTSPDTQYF

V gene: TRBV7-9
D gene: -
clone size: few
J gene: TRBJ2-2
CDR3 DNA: TGTGCCAGCAGCTCCGATTCAGCGTACACCGGGGAGCTGTTTTTT
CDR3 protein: CASSSDSAYTGELFF

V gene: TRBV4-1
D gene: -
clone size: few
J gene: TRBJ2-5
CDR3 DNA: TGCGCCAGCAGCCCGGCAGCAGTCCAAGAGACCCAGTACTTC
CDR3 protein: CASSPAAVQETQYF